This T cell receptor beta chain was profiled in a study of T cell repertoires in cytomegalovirus infection. As for the study in general: Through public TCR beta signatures, both CMV infection and matching HLA type were indicated.

In this sample, this clonotype turned up many times. Its antigen is not identified. Points from the study as a whole: Pooled public TCR beta family frequency picked out CMV carriers with the relevant HLA.

TCRdb processed the reads anew with MiXCR; each CDR3 protein has one entry. The data show about 110,000 distinct CDR3 sequences, around 28% seen once. This clonotype was obtained from a human donor in good health (CMV status not recorded). Some clones in this sample may be carry-over from other donors' samples. Sample: CD8+ T cells from cultured PBMCs, taken from culture after CMV antigen stimulation.

In DNA form, the CDR3 reads TGTGCCAGCAGCACAACAGGGGGGGACGAGCAGTACTTC. Its translation: CASSTTGGDEQYF. The chain combines TRBV11-2 with TRBJ2-7; D perhaps matches TRBD1 (8 bases). Germline loops: CDR1 SGHAT, CDR2 FQNNGV. CDR3 length equals 13 residues. Between the trimmed V and J ends, which lost 5 bases and 5 bases, there was a span of 13 bases.